Listed below are T cell receptor beta chains from one sample, sequenced in a study of blood T cell repertoires in COVID-19. Data came from immunoSEQ multiplex PCR; TCRdb stores just in-frame clones and leaves some out. In the table there are approximately 170,000 clones, 75% to 90% of which are singletons. Sample: peripheral blood. These receptors were collected from a man under 40 with acute or convalescent COVID-19. Each CDR3 is given with its conserved first and last residue. Fields, in order: J gene, D gene, V gene, clone size, CDR3 protein, CDR3 DNA. D genes are given only for firm matches. Clone size appears in some rows only: once, few, many, or a class for an expanded clone.

j_call: TRBJ2-1
d_call: TRBD1
v_call: TRBV2
clone_size: .
cdr3_aa: CASSDRGWGEQFF
cdr3_nt: TGTGCCAGCAGTGACAGGGGGTGGGGTGAGCAGTTCTTC

j_call: TRBJ1-5
d_call: .
v_call: TRBV2
clone_size: once
cdr3_aa: CASQWDNSNQPQHF
cdr3_nt: TGTGCCAGCCAATGGGACAATAGCAATCAGCCCCAGCATTTT

j_call: TRBJ1-1
d_call: .
v_call: TRBV18
clone_size: .
cdr3_aa: CASSREDMNTEAFF
cdr3_nt: TGTGCCAGCTCACGGGAGGACATGAACACTGAAGCTTTCTTT

j_call: TRBJ1-2
d_call: .
v_call: TRBV5-1
clone_size: .
cdr3_aa: CASSLGGTPSNYGYTF
cdr3_nt: TGCGCCAGCAGCTTGGGAGGGACACCATCTAACTATGGCTACACCTTC

j_call: TRBJ1-2
d_call: TRBD1
v_call: TRBV7-9
clone_size: .
cdr3_aa: CASSLGRQGNYGYTF
cdr3_nt: TGTGCCAGCAGCTTAGGTAGACAGGGAAACTATGGCTACACCTTC

j_call: TRBJ2-5
d_call: TRBD1
v_call: TRBV7-7
clone_size: .
cdr3_aa: CASSPRDSLQETQYF
cdr3_nt: TGTGCTAGCAGCCCACGGGACAGTCTACAAGAGACCCAGTACTTC

j_call: TRBJ2-1
d_call: .
v_call: TRBV6-2/TRBV6-3
clone_size: .
cdr3_aa: CASSYSRRGGYNEQFF
cdr3_nt: TGTGCCAGCAGTTACTCGAGGAGGGGCGGCTACAATGAGCAGTTCTTC

j_call: TRBJ1-3
d_call: .
v_call: TRBV4-1
clone_size: few
cdr3_aa: CASSQAGSTGKNTIYF
cdr3_nt: TGCGCCAGCAGCCAAGCGGGTTCAACAGGAAAAAACACCATATATTTT

j_call: TRBJ1-5
d_call: .
v_call: TRBV4-1
clone_size: .
cdr3_aa: CASSQDEYSNQPQHF
cdr3_nt: TGCGCCAGCAGCCAAGATGAGTATAGCAATCAGCCCCAGCATTTT

j_call: TRBJ1-5
d_call: TRBD1
v_call: TRBV28
clone_size: .
cdr3_aa: CASSPRAGGQPQHF
cdr3_nt: TGTGCCAGCAGTCCGCGGGCAGGGGGTCAGCCCCAGCATTTT

j_call: TRBJ1-6
d_call: .
v_call: TRBV2
clone_size: .
cdr3_aa: CASTLERVASSPLHF
cdr3_nt: TGTGCCAGCACCCTCGAAAGAGTGGCTAGTTCACCCCTCCACTTT

j_call: TRBJ1-6
d_call: .
v_call: TRBV2
clone_size: .
cdr3_aa: CASSGVGVDSPLHF
cdr3_nt: TGTGCCAGCAGTGGGGTCGGGGTGGATTCACCCCTCCACTTT

j_call: TRBJ1-1
d_call: .
v_call: TRBV5-4
clone_size: .
cdr3_aa: CASSPPGGTEAFF
cdr3_nt: TGTGCCAGCAGCCCCCCGGGGGGAACTGAAGCTTTCTTT

j_call: TRBJ1-2
d_call: TRBD1
v_call: TRBV2
clone_size: .
cdr3_aa: CASNSDRTYGYTF
cdr3_nt: TGTGCCAGCAACTCGGACAGGACCTATGGCTACACCTTC

j_call: TRBJ1-4
d_call: .
v_call: TRBV11-2
clone_size: .
cdr3_aa: CASSSTGINEKLFF
cdr3_nt: TGTGCCAGCAGCTCCACAGGAATTAATGAAAAACTGTTTTTT

j_call: TRBJ1-1
d_call: .
v_call: TRBV29-1
clone_size: .
cdr3_aa: CSIRGWNTEAFF
cdr3_nt: TGCAGCATACGAGGGTGGAACACTGAAGCTTTCTTT

j_call: TRBJ1-5
d_call: .
v_call: TRBV7-2
clone_size: .
cdr3_aa: CASSLTVGASQPQHF
cdr3_nt: TGTGCCAGCAGCCTGACCGTGGGGGCGAGTCAGCCCCAGCATTTT

j_call: TRBJ2-2
d_call: .
v_call: TRBV3-1/TRBV3-2
clone_size: .
cdr3_aa: CASSQAPDTGELFF
cdr3_nt: TGTGCCAGCAGCCAAGCCCCCGACACCGGGGAGCTGTTTTTT

j_call: TRBJ1-3
d_call: .
v_call: TRBV6-5
clone_size: .
cdr3_aa: CASSPSRGRGNTIYF
cdr3_nt: TGTGCCAGCAGCCCCTCGCGGGGCAGGGGAAACACCATATATTTT

j_call: TRBJ2-1
d_call: .
v_call: TRBV9
clone_size: .
cdr3_aa: CASSVGAELNNEQFF
cdr3_nt: TGTGCCAGCAGCGTGGGCGCAGAGCTAAACAATGAGCAGTTCTTC

j_call: TRBJ2-7
d_call: TRBD2
v_call: TRBV12-3/TRBV12-4
clone_size: .
cdr3_aa: CASSLISGGEQYF
cdr3_nt: TGTGCCAGCAGTTTAATCTCCGGGGGGGAGCAGTACTTC

j_call: TRBJ1-3
d_call: .
v_call: TRBV27
clone_size: .
cdr3_aa: CASSPGNSGNTIYF
cdr3_nt: TGTGCCAGCAGTCCAGGGAACAGTGGAAACACCATATATTTT

j_call: TRBJ2-3
d_call: TRBD2
v_call: TRBV6-5
clone_size: .
cdr3_aa: CASNGGSVGDTQYF
cdr3_nt: TGTGCCAGCAACGGGGGGAGCGTGGGAGATACGCAGTATTTT

j_call: TRBJ2-7
d_call: .
v_call: TRBV18
clone_size: .
cdr3_aa: CASSPRTGDTYEQYF
cdr3_nt: TGTGCCAGCTCACCACGGACCGGGGATACCTACGAGCAGTACTTC

j_call: TRBJ1-2
d_call: TRBD1
v_call: TRBV28
clone_size: .
cdr3_aa: CASSSDRGRHGYTF
cdr3_nt: TGTGCCAGCAGTTCGGACAGGGGGCGCCATGGCTACACCTTC

j_call: TRBJ2-1
d_call: .
v_call: TRBV9
clone_size: .
cdr3_aa: CASSSFNAQGNEQFF
cdr3_nt: TGTGCCAGCAGCTCATTCAATGCCCAGGGCAATGAGCAGTTCTTC

j_call: TRBJ2-7
d_call: .
v_call: TRBV28
clone_size: .
cdr3_aa: CASSFGRYETVTYEQYF
cdr3_nt: TGTGCCAGCAGTTTCGGCCGATATGAAACAGTGACCTACGAGCAGTACTTC

j_call: TRBJ2-7
d_call: .
v_call: TRBV7-3
clone_size: .
cdr3_aa: CASSLSGTYEQYF
cdr3_nt: TGTGCCAGCAGCTTGTCAGGAACCTACGAGCAGTACTTC

j_call: TRBJ2-1
d_call: .
v_call: TRBV7-7
clone_size: few
cdr3_aa: CASSRDSVPGNEQFF
cdr3_nt: TGTGCTAGCTCCCGGGATAGTGTTCCCGGCAATGAGCAGTTCTTC

j_call: TRBJ1-2
d_call: .
v_call: TRBV5-1
clone_size: .
cdr3_aa: CASSLEGGGYGYTF
cdr3_nt: TGCGCCAGCAGCTTGGAGGGAGGAGGCTATGGCTACACCTTC

j_call: TRBJ2-5
d_call: TRBD2
v_call: TRBV3-1/TRBV3-2
clone_size: .
cdr3_aa: CASSIRLERGAETQYF
cdr3_nt: TGTGCCAGCAGCATCCGGTTGGAGCGGGGGGCAGAGACCCAGTACTTC

j_call: TRBJ2-7
d_call: .
v_call: TRBV19
clone_size: .
cdr3_aa: CASSGTHTTYEQYF
cdr3_nt: TGTGCCAGTTCTGGGACTCATACTACCTACGAGCAGTACTTC

j_call: TRBJ1-2
d_call: TRBD1
v_call: TRBV27
clone_size: .
cdr3_aa: CASSSRGLYSYTF
cdr3_nt: TGTGCCAGCAGTTCCAGGGGGCTATATAGCTACACCTTC

j_call: TRBJ1-1
d_call: TRBD1
v_call: TRBV6-5
clone_size: .
cdr3_aa: CASSYPTGEIAFF
cdr3_nt: TGTGCCAGCAGTTACCCTACAGGGGAAATAGCTTTCTTT

j_call: TRBJ1-1
d_call: TRBD1
v_call: TRBV7-9
clone_size: .
cdr3_aa: CASSVGTGAEAFF
cdr3_nt: TGTGCCAGCAGCGTGGGGACAGGGGCTGAAGCTTTCTTT

j_call: TRBJ2-4
d_call: TRBD2
v_call: TRBV13
clone_size: .
cdr3_aa: CASSLPVGGKNIQYF
cdr3_nt: TGTGCCAGCAGCTTGCCGGTGGGGGGGAAAAACATTCAGTACTTC

j_call: TRBJ1-3
d_call: .
v_call: TRBV6-1
clone_size: few
cdr3_aa: CASSDRFSGNTIYF
cdr3_nt: TGTGCCAGCAGTGACCGGTTTTCGGGAAACACCATATATTTT

j_call: TRBJ1-6
d_call: .
v_call: TRBV2
clone_size: .
cdr3_aa: CASSEDTALNSPLHF
cdr3_nt: TGTGCCAGCAGTGAAGACACAGCCCTGAATTCACCCCTCCACTTT

j_call: TRBJ1-1
d_call: TRBD1
v_call: TRBV6-4
clone_size: .
cdr3_aa: CASSDEGQRRAKWAFF
cdr3_nt: TGTGCCAGCAGTGACGAGGGACAGCGCCGCGCTAAGTGGGCTTTCTTT

j_call: TRBJ1-5
d_call: .
v_call: TRBV15
clone_size: .
cdr3_aa: CATSRFDSPKGWLDQPQHF
cdr3_nt: TGTGCCACCAGCAGATTCGACAGCCCTAAGGGGTGGCTAGATCAGCCCCAGCATTTT

j_call: TRBJ1-1
d_call: .
v_call: TRBV3-1/TRBV3-2
clone_size: .
cdr3_aa: CASSQEVRNTEAFF
cdr3_nt: TGTGCCAGCAGCCAAGAGGTGAGGAACACTGAAGCTTTCTTT

j_call: TRBJ2-7
d_call: TRBD1
v_call: TRBV6-5
clone_size: .
cdr3_aa: CASRGRQGLTYEQYF
cdr3_nt: TGTGCCAGCAGGGGGAGACAGGGTCTTACCTACGAGCAGTACTTC